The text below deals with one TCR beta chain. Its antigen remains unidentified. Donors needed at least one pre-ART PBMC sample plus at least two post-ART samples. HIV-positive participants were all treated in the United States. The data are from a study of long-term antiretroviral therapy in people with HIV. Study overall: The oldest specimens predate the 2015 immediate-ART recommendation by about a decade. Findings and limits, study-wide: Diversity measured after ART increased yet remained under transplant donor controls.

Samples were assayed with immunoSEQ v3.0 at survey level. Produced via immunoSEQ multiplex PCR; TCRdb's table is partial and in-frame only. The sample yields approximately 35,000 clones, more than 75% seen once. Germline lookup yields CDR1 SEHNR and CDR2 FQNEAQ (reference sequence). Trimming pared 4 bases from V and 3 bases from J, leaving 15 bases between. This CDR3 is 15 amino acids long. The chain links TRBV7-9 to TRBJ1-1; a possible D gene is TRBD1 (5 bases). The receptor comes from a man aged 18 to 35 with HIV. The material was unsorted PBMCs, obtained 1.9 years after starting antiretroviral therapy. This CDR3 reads CASSSSYWGDTEAFF. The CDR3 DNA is TGTGCCAGCAGCTCCTCCTATTGGGGGGACACTGAAGCTTTCTTT.